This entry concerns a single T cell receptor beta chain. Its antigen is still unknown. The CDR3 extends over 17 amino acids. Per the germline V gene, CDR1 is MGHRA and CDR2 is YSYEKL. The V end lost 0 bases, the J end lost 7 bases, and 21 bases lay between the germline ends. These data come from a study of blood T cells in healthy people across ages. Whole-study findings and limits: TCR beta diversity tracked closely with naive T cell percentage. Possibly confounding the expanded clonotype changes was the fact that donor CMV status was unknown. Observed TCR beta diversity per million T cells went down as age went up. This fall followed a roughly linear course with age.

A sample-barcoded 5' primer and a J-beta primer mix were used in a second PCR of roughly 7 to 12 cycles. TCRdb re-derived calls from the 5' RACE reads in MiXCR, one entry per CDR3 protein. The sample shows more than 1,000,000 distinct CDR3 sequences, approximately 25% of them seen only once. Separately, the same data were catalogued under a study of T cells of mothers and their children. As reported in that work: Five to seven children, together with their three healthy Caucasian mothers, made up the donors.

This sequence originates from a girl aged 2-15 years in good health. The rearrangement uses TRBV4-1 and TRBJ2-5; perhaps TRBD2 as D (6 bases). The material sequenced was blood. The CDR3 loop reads CASSQEVSGTVLRTQYF. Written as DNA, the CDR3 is TGCGCCAGCAGCCAAGAAGTTTCCGGGACTGTGCTGAGGACCCAGTACTTC.